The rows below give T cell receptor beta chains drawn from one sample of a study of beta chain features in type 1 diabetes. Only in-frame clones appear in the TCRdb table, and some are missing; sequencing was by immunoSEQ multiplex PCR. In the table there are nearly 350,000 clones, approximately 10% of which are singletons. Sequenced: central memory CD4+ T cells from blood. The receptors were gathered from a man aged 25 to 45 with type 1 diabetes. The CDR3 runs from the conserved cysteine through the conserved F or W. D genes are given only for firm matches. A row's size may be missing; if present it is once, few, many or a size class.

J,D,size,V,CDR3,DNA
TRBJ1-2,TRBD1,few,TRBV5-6,CASSPGTGGLYGYTF,TGTGCCAGCAGCCCCGGGACAGGGGGCCTCTATGGCTACACCTTC
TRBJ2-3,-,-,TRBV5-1,CASSLVGIVGDTQYF,TGCGCCAGCAGCTTGGTGGGTATCGTTGGGGATACGCAGTATTTT
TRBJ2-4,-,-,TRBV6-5,CASSYSPGTFYIQYF,TGTGCCAGCAGTTACTCTCCGGGGACCTTCTACATTCAGTACTTC
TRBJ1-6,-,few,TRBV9,CASSVGGRINSPLHF,TGTGCCAGCAGCGTAGGGGGACGGATTAATTCACCCCTCCACTTT
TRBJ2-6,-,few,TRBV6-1,CASRDTRSGANVLTF,TGTGCCTCCCGGGACACGCGTTCTGGGGCCAACGTCCTGACTTTC
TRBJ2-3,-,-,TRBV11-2,CASSLVTWEDTQYF,TGCGCCAGCAGCCTCGTCACTTGGGAGGATACGCAGTATTTT
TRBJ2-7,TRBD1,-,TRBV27,CASRGQVGGYEQYF,TGTGCCAGCAGGGGACAGGTTGGGGGGTACGAGCAGTACTTC
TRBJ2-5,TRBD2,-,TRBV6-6,CASSYLGGGVRETQYF,TGTGCCAGCAGTTACCTGGGCGGGGGGGTTCGCGAGACCCAGTACTTC
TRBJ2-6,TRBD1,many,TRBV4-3,CASSQDSRGGQGTGANVLTF,TGCGCCAGCAGCCAAGATTCTCGAGGGGGCCAGGGGACTGGGGCCAACGTCCTGACTTTC
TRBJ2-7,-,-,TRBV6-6,CASMPEGAPVREQYF,TGTGCCAGCATGCCGGAGGGGGCCCCCGTGAGGGAGCAGTACTTC
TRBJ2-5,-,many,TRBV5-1,CASSLYRAQETQYF,TGCGCCAGCAGCTTGTACAGGGCTCAAGAGACCCAGTACTTC
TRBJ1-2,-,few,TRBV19,CASRTGFYGYTF,TGTGCCAGCCGGACCGGATTCTATGGCTACACCTTC
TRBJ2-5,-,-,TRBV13,CASSRKMGRMETQYF,TGTGCCAGCAGTCGAAAGATGGGTCGTATGGAGACCCAGTACTTC
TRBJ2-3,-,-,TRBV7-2,CASSLALPDTQYF,TGTGCCAGCAGCTTAGCACTCCCGGATACGCAGTATTTT
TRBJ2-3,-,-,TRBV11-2,CASSPRFRADTQYF,TGTGCCAGCAGCCCTAGATTTAGGGCCGATACGCAGTATTTT
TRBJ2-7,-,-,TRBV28,CASSPPRGAGYEQYF,TGTGCCAGCAGTCCCCCCCGGGGGGCTGGTTACGAGCAGTACTTC